The clone carrying this T cell receptor (beta chain) appeared a few times. Its antigen remains unidentified. RNA transcripts were the template for amplifying TCR beta CDR3 regions. HTBI primers were the set used in a first-round RT-PCR of the TCR CDR3. From the multiplex PCR reads, TCRdb called clonotypes with MiXCR, one entry per CDR3 protein. The sample records about 150,000 distinct CDR3 sequences, approximately 20% being singletons. This sample stems from a study of T cells in Graves' hyperthyroidism and ophthalmopathy. Study findings and constraints: Before onset, ophthalmopathy was predicted by the model a median approximately 6.7 months earlier.

The study collected blood at first hyperthyroidism diagnosis, before any ophthalmopathy symptoms arose. Per the germline V gene, CDR1 is MDHEN and CDR2 is SYDVKM. The CDR3 covers 15 residues. V was cut by 1 base and J by 6 bases, with 13 bases left in between. This rearrangement joins TRBV28 to TRBJ1-5; the D gene is possibly TRBD1 (5 bases). The sample comprised blood. The sequence came from a woman between 45 and 60 years old with Graves' hyperthyroidism that later progressed to Graves' ophthalmopathy. The CDR3 nucleotides are TGTGCCAGCAGTTTATCTTGGGGGTTGAGTCAGCCCCAGCATTTT. It is translated as CASSLSWGLSQPQHF.